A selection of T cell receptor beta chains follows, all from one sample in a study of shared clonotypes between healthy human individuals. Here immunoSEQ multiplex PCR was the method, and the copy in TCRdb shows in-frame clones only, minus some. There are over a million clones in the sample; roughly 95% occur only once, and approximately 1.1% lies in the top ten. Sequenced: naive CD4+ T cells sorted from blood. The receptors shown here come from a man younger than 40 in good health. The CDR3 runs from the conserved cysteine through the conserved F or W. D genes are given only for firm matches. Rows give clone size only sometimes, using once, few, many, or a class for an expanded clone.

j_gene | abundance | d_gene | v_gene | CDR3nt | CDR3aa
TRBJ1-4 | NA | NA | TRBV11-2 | TGTGCCAGCAGCTTAAATCCCCCAGAAAAACTGTTTTTT | CASSLNPPEKLFF
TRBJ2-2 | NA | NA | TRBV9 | TGTGCCAGCAGCGTAGGTCGGATAAACACCGGGGAGCTGTTTTTT | CASSVGRINTGELFF
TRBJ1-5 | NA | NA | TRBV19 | TGTGCCAGTAGTATACCACTCGGGGGGTGGCTTCAGCCCCAGCATTTT | CASSIPLGGWLQPQHF
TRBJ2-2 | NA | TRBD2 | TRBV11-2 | TGTGCCAGCAGCTTGGGACTAGCGGGAGGGGCCGGGGAGCTGTTTTTT | CASSLGLAGGAGELFF
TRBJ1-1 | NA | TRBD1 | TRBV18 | TGTGCCAGCTCACCACGACAGGGGAACACTGAAGCTTTCTTT | CASSPRQGNTEAFF
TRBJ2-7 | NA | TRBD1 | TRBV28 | TGTGCCAGCAGAAGGGCCTCCGGGACAGGGAGCTCCTACGAGCAGTACTTC | CASRRASGTGSSYEQYF
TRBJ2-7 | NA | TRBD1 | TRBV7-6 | TGTGCCAGCAGCGTCGACAGGGGGACCGACGAGCAGTACTTC | CASSVDRGTDEQYF
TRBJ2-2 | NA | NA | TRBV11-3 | TGTGCCAGCAGCCGGGACGGTGGGGGGGAGCTGTTTTTT | CASSRDGGGELFF
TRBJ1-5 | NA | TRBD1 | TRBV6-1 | TGTGCCAGCAGTGCGGGGACAGGGAGGGTCAACCAGCCCCAGCATTTT | CASSAGTGRVNQPQHF
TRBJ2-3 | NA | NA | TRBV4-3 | TGCGCCAGCAGCCAAGTACAGGGATCCGATACGCAGTATTTT | CASSQVQGSDTQYF
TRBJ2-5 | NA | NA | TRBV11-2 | TGTGCCAGCAGCTCTTTTTGGGGGGACCAAGAGACCCAGTACTTC | CASSSFWGDQETQYF
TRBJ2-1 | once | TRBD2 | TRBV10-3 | TGTGCCATCAGTGAGTCGGTTAGCGGGAGAATTGGTGAGCAGTTCTTC | CAISESVSGRIGEQFF
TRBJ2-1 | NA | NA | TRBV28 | TGTGCCAGCAGTTCATTTAAACACACGTCCTACAATGAGCAGTTCTTC | CASSSFKHTSYNEQFF
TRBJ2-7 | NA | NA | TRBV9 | TGTGCCAGCAGCGTAGCTCCAGGGGTGTACGAGCAGTACTTC | CASSVAPGVYEQYF
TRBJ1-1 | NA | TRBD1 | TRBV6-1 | TGTGCCAGCAGTGACAGGACAGGGGATAAGTCCTCTGAAGCTTTCTTT | CASSDRTGDKSSEAFF
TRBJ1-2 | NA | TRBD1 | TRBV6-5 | TGTGCCAGCAGTTACTCGACAGGGGGTGGCTACACCTTC | CASSYSTGGGYTF
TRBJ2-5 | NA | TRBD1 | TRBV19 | TGTGCCAGTAGTGCCGACAGGGCAGGGACCCAGTACTTC | CASSADRAGTQYF
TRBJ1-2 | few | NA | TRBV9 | TGTGCCAGCAGGGGACCAGCTAACTATGGCTACACCTTC | CASRGPANYGYTF
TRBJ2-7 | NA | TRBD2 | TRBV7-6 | TGTGCCAGCAGCCCGAGCCCCCGACTAGCGGGAGGTTCCGAGCAGTACTTC | CASSPSPRLAGGSEQYF
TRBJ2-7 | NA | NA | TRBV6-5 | TGTGCCAGCAGTAGGACAGTCAAATACGAGCAGTACTTC | CASSRTVKYEQYF
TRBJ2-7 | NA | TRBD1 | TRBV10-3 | TGTGCCATCAGATCGGGACAGGGTTTCCTCGAGCAGTACTTC | CAIRSGQGFLEQYF
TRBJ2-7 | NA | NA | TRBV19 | TGTGCCAGTAGTATCGGTACAGGGGACTCGCCGTTGTACTTC | CASSIGTGDSPLYF
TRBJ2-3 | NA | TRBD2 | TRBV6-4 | TGTGCCAGCAGTGACTCGTCTAGCGGGAAGGCAGATACGCAGTATTTT | CASSDSSSGKADTQYF
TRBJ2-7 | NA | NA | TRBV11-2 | TGTGCCAGCACGACAGACCACGAGCAGTACTTC | CASTTDHEQYF
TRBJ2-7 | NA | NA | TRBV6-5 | TGTGCCAGCAGTTACGTGTTGTTAGCTGGATACGAGCAGTACTTC | CASSYVLLAGYEQYF
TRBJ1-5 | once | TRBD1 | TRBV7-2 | TGTGCCAGCAGCTTATTGGGGACAGGGGTAGGTGGTCAGCCCCAGCATTTT | CASSLLGTGVGGQPQHF
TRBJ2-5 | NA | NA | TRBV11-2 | TGTGCCACCGGTCCGGGGTTCCAAGAGACCCAGTACTTC | CATGPGFQETQYF
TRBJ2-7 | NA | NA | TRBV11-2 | TGTGCCAGCAGCAAACTGACAGGTTACTACGAGCAGTACTTC | CASSKLTGYYEQYF
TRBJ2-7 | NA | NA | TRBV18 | TGTGCCAGCTCACCGTCTCCGGACCCAATTTTCTACGAGCAGTACTTC | CASSPSPDPIFYEQYF
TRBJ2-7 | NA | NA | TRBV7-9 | TGTGCCAGCGGAACCTACGAGCAGTACTTC | CASGTYEQYF
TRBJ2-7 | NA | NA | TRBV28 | TGTGCCAGCAGTCCTGGCGCCCCCCTTCCCGTCGGGAGACCCTACGAGCAGTACTTC | CASSPGAPLPVGRPYEQYF
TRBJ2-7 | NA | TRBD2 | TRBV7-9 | TGTGCCAGCAGCTTCCTTAGCGGGGGTTCTTACGAGCAGTACTTC | CASSFLSGGSYEQYF
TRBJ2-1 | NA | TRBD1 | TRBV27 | TGTGCCAGCAGTTTTCAGGACAGGGGGCGATTCAATGAGCAGTTCTTC | CASSFQDRGRFNEQFF
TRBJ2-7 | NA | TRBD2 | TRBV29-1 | TGCAGCGTTGGAGCGGGAGCTCCCTACGAGCAGTACTTC | CSVGAGAPYEQYF
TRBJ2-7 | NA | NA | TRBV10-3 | TGTGGCGCGGGTTCCGCCTCCTACGAGCAGTACTTC | CGAGSASYEQYF
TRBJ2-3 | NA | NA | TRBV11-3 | TGTGCCAGCAGCTTAGCAGATACGCAGTATTTT | CASSLADTQYF
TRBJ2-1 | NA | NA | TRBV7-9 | TGTGCCAGCAGCCTCCGGGGAGTTGAGTACAATGAGCAGTTCTTC | CASSLRGVEYNEQFF
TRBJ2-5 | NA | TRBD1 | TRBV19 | TGTGCCAGTAGTGTAGGACAGGGGGCGAGTGAGACCCAGTACTTC | CASSVGQGASETQYF
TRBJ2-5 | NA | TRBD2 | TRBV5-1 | TGCGCCAGCAGCCCTCTAGCGGGAGGTGGACAAGAGACCCAGTACTTC | CASSPLAGGGQETQYF
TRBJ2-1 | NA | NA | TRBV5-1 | TGCGCCAGCAGCGACACAGGTGTGTCCTACAATGAGCAGTTCTTC | CASSDTGVSYNEQFF
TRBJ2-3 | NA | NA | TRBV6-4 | TGTGCCAGCAGTGTTGGGTTCTGGGGCGATACGCAGTATTTT | CASSVGFWGDTQYF
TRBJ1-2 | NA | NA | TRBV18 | TGTGCCAGCTCCCCGGACGGAGGGGGCTACACCTTC | CASSPDGGGYTF
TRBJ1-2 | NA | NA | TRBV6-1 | TGTGCCAGCAGTGAGATGGGACTTAAGCCCGATGGCTACACCTTC | CASSEMGLKPDGYTF
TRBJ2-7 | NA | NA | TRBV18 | TGTGCCAGCTCACCTACCCGGACTGGCGACTACGAGCAGTACTTC | CASSPTRTGDYEQYF
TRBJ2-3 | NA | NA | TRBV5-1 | TGCGCCAGCAGCTTGGCCGGGTCTCGCACAGATACGCAGTATTTT | CASSLAGSRTDTQYF
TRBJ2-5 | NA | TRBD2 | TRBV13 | TGTGCCAGCACGGCCATGACTAGCGGGAGAAAGACCCAGTACTTC | CASTAMTSGRKTQYF
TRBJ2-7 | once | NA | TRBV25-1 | TGTGCCAGCAGTGAATGGAGGTTAACGAAGTATGAGCAGTACTTC | CASSEWRLTKYEQYF
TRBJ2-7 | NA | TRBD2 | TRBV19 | TGTGCCAGTAGTTTATACTCCGGGACTAGGGGCTCCGAGCAGTACTTC | CASSLYSGTRGSEQYF
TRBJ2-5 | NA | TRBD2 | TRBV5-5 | TGTGCCAGCAGCCCGGGAGGTAGCCCATTAGACCAAGAGACCCAGTACTTC | CASSPGGSPLDQETQYF
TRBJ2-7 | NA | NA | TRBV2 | TGTGCCAGCAGTGTAGAACAGGGTCGCTACGAGCAGTACTTC | CASSVEQGRYEQYF
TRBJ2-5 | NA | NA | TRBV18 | TGTGCCAGCTCGAGACAGCAAGAGACCCAGTACTTC | CASSRQQETQYF
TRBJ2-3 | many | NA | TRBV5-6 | TGTGCCAGCAGCCCGGGCCCTGGCACAGATACGCAGTATTTT | CASSPGPGTDTQYF